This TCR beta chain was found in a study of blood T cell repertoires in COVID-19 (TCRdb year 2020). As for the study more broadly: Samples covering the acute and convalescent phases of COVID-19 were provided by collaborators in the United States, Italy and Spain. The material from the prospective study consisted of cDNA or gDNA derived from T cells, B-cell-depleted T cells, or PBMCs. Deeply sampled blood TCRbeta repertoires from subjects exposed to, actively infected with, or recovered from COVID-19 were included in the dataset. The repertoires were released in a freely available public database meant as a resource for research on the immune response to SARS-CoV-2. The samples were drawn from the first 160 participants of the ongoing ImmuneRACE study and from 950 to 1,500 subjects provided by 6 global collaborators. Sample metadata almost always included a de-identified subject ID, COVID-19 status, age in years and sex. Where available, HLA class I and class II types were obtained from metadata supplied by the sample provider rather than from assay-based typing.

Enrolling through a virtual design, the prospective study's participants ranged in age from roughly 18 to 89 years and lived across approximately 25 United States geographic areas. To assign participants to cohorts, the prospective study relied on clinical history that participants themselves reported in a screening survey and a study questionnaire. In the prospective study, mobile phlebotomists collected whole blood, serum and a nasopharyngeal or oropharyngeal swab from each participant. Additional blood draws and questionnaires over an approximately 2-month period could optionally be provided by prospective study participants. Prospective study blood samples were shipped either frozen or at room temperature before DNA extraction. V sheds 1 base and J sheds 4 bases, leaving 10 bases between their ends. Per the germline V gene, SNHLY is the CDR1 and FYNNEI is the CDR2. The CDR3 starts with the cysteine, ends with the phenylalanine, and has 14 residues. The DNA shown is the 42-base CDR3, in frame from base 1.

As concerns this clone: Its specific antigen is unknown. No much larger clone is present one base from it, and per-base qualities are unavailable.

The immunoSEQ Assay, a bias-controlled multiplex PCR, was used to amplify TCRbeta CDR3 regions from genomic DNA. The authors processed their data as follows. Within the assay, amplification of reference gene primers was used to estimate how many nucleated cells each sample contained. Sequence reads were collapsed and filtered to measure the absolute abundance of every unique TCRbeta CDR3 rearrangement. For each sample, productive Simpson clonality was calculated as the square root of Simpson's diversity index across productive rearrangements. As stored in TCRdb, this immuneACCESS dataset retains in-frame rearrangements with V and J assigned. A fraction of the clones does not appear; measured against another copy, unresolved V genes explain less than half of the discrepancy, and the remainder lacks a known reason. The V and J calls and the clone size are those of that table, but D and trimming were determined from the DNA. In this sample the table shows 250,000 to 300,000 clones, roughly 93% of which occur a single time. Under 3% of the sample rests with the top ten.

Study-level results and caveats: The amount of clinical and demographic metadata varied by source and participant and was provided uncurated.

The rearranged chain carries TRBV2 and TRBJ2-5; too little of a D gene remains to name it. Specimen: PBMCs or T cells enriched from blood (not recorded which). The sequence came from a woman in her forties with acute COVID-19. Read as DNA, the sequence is TGTGCCAGCAGTGAAGGACTCAGTACAGAGACCCAGTACTTC. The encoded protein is CASSEGLSTETQYF.